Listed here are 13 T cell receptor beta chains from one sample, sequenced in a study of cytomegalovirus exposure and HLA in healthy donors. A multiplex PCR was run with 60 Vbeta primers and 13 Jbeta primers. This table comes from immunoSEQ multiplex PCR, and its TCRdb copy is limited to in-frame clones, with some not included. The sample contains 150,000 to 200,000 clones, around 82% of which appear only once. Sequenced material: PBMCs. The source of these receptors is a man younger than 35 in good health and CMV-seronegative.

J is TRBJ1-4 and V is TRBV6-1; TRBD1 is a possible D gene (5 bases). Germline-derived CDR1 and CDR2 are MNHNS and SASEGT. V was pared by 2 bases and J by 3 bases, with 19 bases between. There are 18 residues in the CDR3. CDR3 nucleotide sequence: TGTGCCAGCAGTGAACCACGCGCCACGACAGCCCCTAATGAAAAACTGTTTTTT. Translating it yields CASSEPRATTAPNEKLFF.

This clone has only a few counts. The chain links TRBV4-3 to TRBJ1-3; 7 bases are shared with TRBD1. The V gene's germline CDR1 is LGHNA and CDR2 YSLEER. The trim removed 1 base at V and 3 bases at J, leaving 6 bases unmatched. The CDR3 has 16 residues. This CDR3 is CASSQGTGVGGNTIYF. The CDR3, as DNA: TGCGCCAGCAGCCAAGGGACAGGAGTGGGTGGAAACACCATATATTTT.

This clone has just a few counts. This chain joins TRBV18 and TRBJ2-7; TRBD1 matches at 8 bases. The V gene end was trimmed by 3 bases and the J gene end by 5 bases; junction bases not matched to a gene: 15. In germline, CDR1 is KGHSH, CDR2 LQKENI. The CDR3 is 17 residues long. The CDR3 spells CASSPYIADRARNEQYF. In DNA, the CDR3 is TGTGCCAGCTCACCGTATATCGCGGACAGGGCCAGGAACGAGCAGTACTTC.

CDR3 sequence (DNA): TGTGCCAGCAGCTTAGTACCAGCGGGAGGCTACGAGCAGTACTTC. It yields the protein CASSLVPAGGYEQYF. The chain employs TRBV11-2 and TRBJ2-7; 9 nucleotides line up with TRBD2. The CDR3 contains 15 residues. CDR1 is SGHAT and CDR2 is FQNNGV in the germline V gene. V lost 1 base, J lost 3 bases, and 4 bases stayed unmatched.

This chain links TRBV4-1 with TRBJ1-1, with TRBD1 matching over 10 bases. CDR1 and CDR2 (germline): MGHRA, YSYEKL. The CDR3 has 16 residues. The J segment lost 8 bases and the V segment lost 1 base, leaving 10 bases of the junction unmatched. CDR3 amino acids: CASSQVGTGVSLEAFF. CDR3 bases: TGCGCCAGCAGCCAAGTCGGGACAGGGGTCTCCTTGGAAGCTTTCTTT.

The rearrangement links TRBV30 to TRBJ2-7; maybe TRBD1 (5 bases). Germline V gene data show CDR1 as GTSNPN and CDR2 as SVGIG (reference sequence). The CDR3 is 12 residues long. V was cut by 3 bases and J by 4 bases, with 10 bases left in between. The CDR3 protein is CAWSEDRYEQYF. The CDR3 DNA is TGTGCCTGGAGCGAAGACAGATACGAGCAGTACTTC.

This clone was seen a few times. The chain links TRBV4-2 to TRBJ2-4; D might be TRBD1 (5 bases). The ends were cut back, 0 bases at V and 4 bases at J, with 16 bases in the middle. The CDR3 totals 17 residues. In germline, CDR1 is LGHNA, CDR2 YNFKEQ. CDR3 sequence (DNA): TGTGCCAGCAGCCAAGAACCCTTCCGGCAGGGTAAAAACATTCAGTACTTC. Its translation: CASSQEPFRQGKNIQYF.

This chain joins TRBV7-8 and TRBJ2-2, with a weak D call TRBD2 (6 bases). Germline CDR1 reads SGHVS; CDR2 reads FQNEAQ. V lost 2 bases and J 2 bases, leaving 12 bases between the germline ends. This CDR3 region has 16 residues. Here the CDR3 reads CASSLLAGINTGELFF. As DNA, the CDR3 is TGTGCCAGCAGCTTATTGGCGGGGATTAACACCGGGGAGCTGTTTTTT.

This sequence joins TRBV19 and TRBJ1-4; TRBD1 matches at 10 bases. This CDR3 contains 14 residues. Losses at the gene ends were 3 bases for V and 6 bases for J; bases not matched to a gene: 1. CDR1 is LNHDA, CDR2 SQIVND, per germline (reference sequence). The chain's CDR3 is CASSIGTGDEKLFF. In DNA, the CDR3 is TGTGCCAGTAGTATCGGGACAGGGGATGAAAAACTGTTTTTT.

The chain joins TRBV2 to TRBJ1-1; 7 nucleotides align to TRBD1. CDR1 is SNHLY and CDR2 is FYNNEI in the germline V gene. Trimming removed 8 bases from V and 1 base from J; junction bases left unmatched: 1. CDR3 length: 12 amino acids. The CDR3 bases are TGTGCCAGCGACAGGGAGAACACTGAAGCTTTCTTT. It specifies CASDRENTEAFF.

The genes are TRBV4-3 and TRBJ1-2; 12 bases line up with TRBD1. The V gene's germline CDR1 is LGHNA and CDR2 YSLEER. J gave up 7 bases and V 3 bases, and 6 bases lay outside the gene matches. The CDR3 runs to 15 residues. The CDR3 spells CASSHPGQGAGGYTF. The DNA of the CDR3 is TGCGCCAGCAGCCATCCGGGACAGGGGGCTGGTGGCTACACCTTC.

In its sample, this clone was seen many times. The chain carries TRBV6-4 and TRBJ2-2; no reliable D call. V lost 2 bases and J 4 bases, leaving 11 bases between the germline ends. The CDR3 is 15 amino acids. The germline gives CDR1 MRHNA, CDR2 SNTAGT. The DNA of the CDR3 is TGTGCCAGCAGTGACCCCGGAGAGCCCACCGGGGAGCTGTTTTTT. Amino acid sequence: CASSDPGEPTGELFF.

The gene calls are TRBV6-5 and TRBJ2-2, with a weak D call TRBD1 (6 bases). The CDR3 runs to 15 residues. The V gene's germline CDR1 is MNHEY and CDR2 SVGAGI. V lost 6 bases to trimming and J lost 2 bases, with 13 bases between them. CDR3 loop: CASSSGTTNTGELFF. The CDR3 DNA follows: TGTGCCAGCAGCTCCGGGACAACTAACACCGGGGAGCTGTTTTTT.